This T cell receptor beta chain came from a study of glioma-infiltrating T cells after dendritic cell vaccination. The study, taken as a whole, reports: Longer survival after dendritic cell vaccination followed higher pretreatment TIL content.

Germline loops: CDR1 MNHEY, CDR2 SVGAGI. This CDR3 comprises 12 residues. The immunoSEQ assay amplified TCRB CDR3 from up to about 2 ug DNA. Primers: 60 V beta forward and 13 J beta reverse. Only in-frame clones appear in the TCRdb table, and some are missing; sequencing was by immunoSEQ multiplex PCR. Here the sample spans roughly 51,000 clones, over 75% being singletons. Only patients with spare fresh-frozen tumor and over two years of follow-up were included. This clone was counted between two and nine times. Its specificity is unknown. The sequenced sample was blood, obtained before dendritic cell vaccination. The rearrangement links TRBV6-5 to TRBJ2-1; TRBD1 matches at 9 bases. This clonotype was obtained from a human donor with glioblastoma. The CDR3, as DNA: TGTGGTGCGGGACAGGGTTTAAGTGAGCAGTTCTTC. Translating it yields CGAGQGLSEQFF.